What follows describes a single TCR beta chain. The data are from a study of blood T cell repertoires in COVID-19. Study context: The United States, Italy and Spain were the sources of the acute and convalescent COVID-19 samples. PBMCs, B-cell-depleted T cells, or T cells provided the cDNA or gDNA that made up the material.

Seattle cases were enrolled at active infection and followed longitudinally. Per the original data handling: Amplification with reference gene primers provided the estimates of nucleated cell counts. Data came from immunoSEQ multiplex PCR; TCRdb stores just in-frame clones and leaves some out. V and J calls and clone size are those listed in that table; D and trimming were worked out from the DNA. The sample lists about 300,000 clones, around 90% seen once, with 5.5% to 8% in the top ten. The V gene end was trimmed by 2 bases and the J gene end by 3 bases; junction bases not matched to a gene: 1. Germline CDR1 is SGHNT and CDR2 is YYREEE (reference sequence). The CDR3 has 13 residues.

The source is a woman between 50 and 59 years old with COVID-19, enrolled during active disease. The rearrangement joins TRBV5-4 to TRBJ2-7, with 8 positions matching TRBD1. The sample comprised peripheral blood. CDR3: CASSLTGGYEQYF. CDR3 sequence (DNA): TGTGCCAGCAGCTTAACAGGGGGCTACGAGCAGTACTTC.